This is a list of T cell receptor beta chains from one sample in a study of shared clonotypes between healthy human individuals. The repertoire was sequenced with immunoSEQ multiplex PCR; TCRdb's copy has only in-frame clones and lacks some. The table has 490,000 or so clones, less than 80% seen once. Input material: PBMCs. The receptors were gathered from a woman aged 40 to 49 in good health. Some clones in this sample may be carry-over from other donors' samples. CDR3s include the opening cysteine and the closing phenylalanine or tryptophan. The D gene is left open where the match is weak. Part of the rows lack a size; the others show once, few, many or a class for expanded clones.

j_call | clone_size | d_call | v_call | cdr3_length | cdr3_aa | cdr3_nt
TRBJ2-7 | - | - | TRBV18 | 13 | CASSPANTGEQYF | TGTGCCAGCTCACCCGCAAATACGGGGGAGCAGTACTTC
TRBJ2-2 | - | TRBD2 | TRBV2 | 16 | CARETNSGRADGELFF | TGTGCCCGGGAGACGAATAGCGGGAGGGCCGACGGGGAGCTGTTTTTT
TRBJ2-1 | - | - | TRBV28 | 14 | CASTPGGGHNEQFF | TGTGCCAGCACCCCGGGTGGGGGCCACAATGAGCAGTTCTTC
TRBJ2-7 | - | TRBD1 | TRBV19 | 13 | CASSIQGAYEQYF | TGTGCCAGTAGTATCCAGGGGGCCTACGAGCAGTACTTC
TRBJ1-1 | few | - | TRBV7-2 | 14 | CASSLTGYRTEAFF | TGTGCCAGCAGCTTAACAGGGTATCGCACTGAAGCTTTCTTT
TRBJ2-2 | - | - | TRBV15 | 11 | CATSKHEELFF | TGTGCCACCAGCAAACACGAGGAGCTGTTTTTT
TRBJ2-5 | - | - | TRBV2 | 15 | CASSEAGPALETQYF | TGTGCCAGCAGTGAAGCAGGCCCGGCGTTGGAGACCCAGTACTTC
TRBJ2-1 | - | TRBD1 | TRBV7-7 | 15 | CASSLNGDRGDEQFF | TGTGCTAGCAGCTTAAATGGAGACAGGGGCGATGAGCAGTTCTTC
TRBJ1-1 | - | - | TRBV2 | 11 | CASSEEREAFF | TGTGCCAGCAGTGAAGAACGAGAAGCTTTCTTT
TRBJ1-5 | - | - | TRBV18 | 12 | CASQDVNQPQHF | TGTGCCAGCCAGGACGTTAATCAGCCCCAGCATTTT
TRBJ2-3 | - | - | TRBV5-1 | 16 | CASSKGNEVGTDTQYF | TGCGCCAGCAGCAAGGGGAATGAAGTGGGCACAGATACGCAGTATTTT
TRBJ1-5 | - | - | TRBV7-8 | 16 | CASSQDYRINSQPQHF | TGTGCCAGCAGCCAAGACTACAGGATCAACAGTCAGCCCCAGCATTTT
TRBJ1-4 | - | - | TRBV27 | 15 | CASRPLGATNEKLFF | TGTGCCAGCAGACCCCTTGGGGCGACTAATGAAAAACTGTTTTTT
TRBJ2-2 | - | - | TRBV28 | 14 | CASSLGQLTGELFF | TGTGCCAGCAGTCTGGGACAATTGACCGGGGAGCTGTTTTTT
TRBJ2-3 | - | - | TRBV19 | 13 | CASSIQGTDTQYF | TGTGCCAGTAGTATACAGGGCACAGATACGCAGTATTTT
TRBJ2-2 | - | - | TRBV29-1 | 13 | CPGPQRATGELFF | TGCCCCGGCCCACAGCGGGCCACCGGGGAGCTGTTTTTT
TRBJ2-2 | - | TRBD2 | TRBV11-2 | 17 | CASSWILAGMNTGELFF | TGTGCCAGCAGCTGGATCTTAGCGGGAATGAACACCGGGGAGCTGTTTTTT
TRBJ2-7 | - | - | TRBV5-4 | 16 | CASSPRPLQATYEQYF | TGTGCCAGCAGCCCCCGACCACTCCAGGCCACCTACGAGCAGTACTTC
TRBJ1-5 | - | - | TRBV28 | 14 | CASSGAQGHQPQHF | TGTGCCAGCAGTGGGGCCCAGGGGCATCAGCCCCAGCATTTT
TRBJ2-7 | - | - | TRBV11-2 | 13 | CASSLGTGYEQYF | TGTGCCAGCAGCTTAGGGACCGGGTACGAGCAGTACTTC
TRBJ2-2 | - | TRBD2 | TRBV9 | 19 | CASSVRLGTTPPNTGELFF | TGTGCCAGCAGCGTACGACTTGGGACTACGCCCCCGAACACCGGGGAGCTGTTTTTT
TRBJ1-1 | - | - | TRBV18 | 14 | CASSQTDLNTEAFF | TGTGCCAGCTCACAGACAGATCTGAACACTGAAGCTTTCTTT
TRBJ2-3 | - | - | TRBV19 | 14 | CASSIGLSTDTQYF | TGTGCCAGTAGTATAGGGCTAAGCACAGATACGCAGTATTTT